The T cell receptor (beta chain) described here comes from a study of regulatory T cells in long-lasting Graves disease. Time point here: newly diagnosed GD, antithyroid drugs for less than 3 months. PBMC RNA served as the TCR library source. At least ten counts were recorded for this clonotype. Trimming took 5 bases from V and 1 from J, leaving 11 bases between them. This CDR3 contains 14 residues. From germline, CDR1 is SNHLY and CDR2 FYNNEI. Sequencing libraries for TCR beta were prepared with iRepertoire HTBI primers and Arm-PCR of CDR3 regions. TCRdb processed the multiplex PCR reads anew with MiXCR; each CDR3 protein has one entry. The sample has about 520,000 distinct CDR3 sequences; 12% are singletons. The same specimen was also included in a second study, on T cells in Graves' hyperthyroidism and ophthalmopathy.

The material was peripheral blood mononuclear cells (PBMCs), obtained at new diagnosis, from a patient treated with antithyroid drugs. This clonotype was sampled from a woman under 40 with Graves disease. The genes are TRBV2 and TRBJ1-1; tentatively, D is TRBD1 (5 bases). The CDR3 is CASSRDGKNTEAFF. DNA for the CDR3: TGTGCCAGCAGTAGGGACGGAAAGAACACTGAAGCTTTCTTT. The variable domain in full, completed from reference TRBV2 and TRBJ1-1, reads EPEVTQTPSHQVTQMGQEVILRCVPISNHLYFYWYRQILGQKVEFLVSFYNNEISEKSEIFDDQFSVERPDGSNFTLKIRSTKLEDSAMYFCASSRDGKNTEAFFGQGTRLTVV.